This T cell receptor (beta chain) was retrieved from a study of cytomegalovirus exposure and HLA in healthy donors. Study results and caveats: Earlier results showed most TCR beta V segments being productive about 87% or about 30% of the time. Later work found that TCR association rates differed between HLA loci; DRB1 had the most and HLA-C the fewest.

PCR primers comprised 60 Vbeta and 13 Jbeta primers. The protocol was immunoSEQ multiplex PCR, while the TCRdb copy is restricted to in-frame clones and leaves out a portion. The table has some 120,000 clones, around three quarters seen once. Comments on this clone: As yet, its antigen is unknown.

V was clipped by 4 bases and J by 9 bases; unmatched bases: 5. The length of the CDR3 is 12 residues. CDR1 and CDR2 (germline): SQVTM, ANQGSEA. The gene calls are TRBV29-1 and TRBJ2-1; 8 bases are a match to TRBD1. Sequencing was done on a sample of PBMCs. The clonotype was recovered from a human donor in good health. CDR3 sequence (DNA): TGCAGCGTTGGCAGGGGGCAAAGTGAGCAGTTCTTC. Protein: CSVGRGQSEQFF.